The rows below give T cell receptor beta chains drawn from one sample of a study of siplizumab effects on memory and regulatory T cells. Assay: immunoSEQ multiplex PCR; the TCRdb copy retains only in-frame clones and omits some. This table has about 100,000 clones, around 90% appearing once. The sample taken for sequencing was non-Treg CD4+ T cells sorted from blood. Source of these receptors: a human donor in good health. Both conserved end residues are part of each CDR3. Fields, in order: V gene, D gene, CDR3 length, J gene, clone size, CDR3 protein, CDR3 DNA. D genes are given only for firm matches. Some rows mark clone size as missing; the rest say once, few, many or name a class of expanded clone.

V: TRBV6-5
D: .
length: 15
J: TRBJ2-3
size: .
CDR3: CASSYSPRASDTQYF
DNA: TGTGCCAGCAGTTACTCTCCCCGGGCTTCAGATACGCAGTATTTT

V: TRBV2
D: TRBD2
length: 16
J: TRBJ2-1
size: few
CDR3: CASSGTSGRLKNEQFF
DNA: TGTGCCAGCAGTGGGACTAGCGGGAGGTTGAAGAATGAGCAGTTCTTC

V: TRBV7-9
D: .
length: 13
J: TRBJ1-2
size: .
CDR3: CASTAEPLRGYTF
DNA: TGTGCCAGCACTGCGGAACCGCTAAGGGGCTACACCTTC

V: TRBV10-3
D: TRBD1
length: 15
J: TRBJ2-2
size: .
CDR3: CAIRTGQGHTGELFF
DNA: TGTGCCATCAGGACGGGACAGGGCCACACCGGGGAGCTGTTTTTT

V: TRBV27
D: TRBD2
length: 15
J: TRBJ2-7
size: .
CDR3: CASSPRTSGQTEQYF
DNA: TGTGCCAGCAGTCCCCGGACTAGCGGGCAGACCGAGCAGTACTTC

V: TRBV28
D: .
length: 11
J: TRBJ2-1
size: once
CDR3: CASSLANEQFF
DNA: TGTGCCAGCAGTTTGGCAAATGAGCAGTTCTTC

V: TRBV29-1
D: TRBD1
length: 14
J: TRBJ2-1
size: .
CDR3: CSVEEGPRGWEQFF
DNA: TGCAGCGTTGAAGAGGGGCCCAGGGGGTGGGAGCAGTTCTTC

V: TRBV5-6
D: TRBD1
length: 17
J: TRBJ1-4
size: .
CDR3: CASSLGQGIATNEKLFF
DNA: TGTGCCAGCAGCTTGGGACAGGGAATCGCAACTAATGAAAAACTGTTTTTT

V: TRBV6-1
D: TRBD2
length: 16
J: TRBJ2-1
size: .
CDR3: CASSGKTSGFYNEQFF
DNA: TGTGCCAGCAGTGGTAAAACTAGCGGGTTCTACAATGAGCAGTTCTTC

V: TRBV6-6
D: .
length: 13
J: TRBJ1-1
size: .
CDR3: CASSYSSSTEAFF
DNA: TGTGCCAGCAGTTACTCGAGTAGCACTGAAGCTTTCTTT

V: TRBV29-1
D: TRBD1
length: 14
J: TRBJ2-5
size: .
CDR3: CSVDRDRSQETQYF
DNA: TGCAGCGTTGATAGGGACAGGTCACAAGAGACCCAGTACTTC

V: TRBV5-1
D: .
length: 16
J: TRBJ2-1
size: .
CDR3: CASSLVSGGSYNEQFF
DNA: TGCGCCAGCAGCTTGGTATCAGGGGGGTCCTACAATGAGCAGTTCTTC

V: TRBV6-1
D: .
length: 15
J: TRBJ1-5
size: .
CDR3: CASRDVSYSNQPQHF
DNA: TGTGCCAGCAGGGACGTAAGTTATAGCAATCAGCCCCAGCATTTT

V: TRBV5-1
D: .
length: 13
J: TRBJ2-6
size: .
CDR3: CASSFLGANVLTF
DNA: TGCGCCAGCAGCTTTCTGGGGGCCAACGTCCTGACTTTC

V: TRBV7-6
D: TRBD2
length: 14
J: TRBJ2-5
size: .
CDR3: CASSSLAGAETQYF
DNA: TGTGCCAGCAGCTCCTTAGCGGGAGCAGAGACCCAGTACTTC

V: TRBV15
D: .
length: 12
J: TRBJ1-2
size: .
CDR3: CATSRDSILYTF
DNA: TGTGCCACCAGCAGGGACAGTATCCTCTACACCTTC

V: TRBV25-1
D: .
length: 16
J: TRBJ1-3
size: .
CDR3: CASSELSGLSGNTIYF
DNA: TGTGCCAGCAGTGAATTATCGGGCCTCTCTGGAAACACCATATATTTT

V: TRBV6-6
D: .
length: 12
J: TRBJ2-7
size: .
CDR3: CASSRLGYEQYF
DNA: TGTGCCAGCAGTCGCTTGGGCTACGAGCAGTACTTC

V: TRBV15
D: .
length: 14
J: TRBJ2-7
size: .
CDR3: CATSRALDSYEQYF
DNA: TGTGCCACCAGCAGAGCCTTGGACAGTTACGAGCAGTACTTC

V: TRBV30
D: .
length: 15
J: TRBJ2-5
size: .
CDR3: CAWSAPGRFQETQYF
DNA: TGTGCCTGGAGTGCCCCCGGACGGTTCCAAGAGACCCAGTACTTC

V: TRBV7-3
D: .
length: 16
J: TRBJ2-3
size: .
CDR3: CASSLSGGGGQDTQYF
DNA: TGTGCCAGCAGCTTAAGTGGTGGGGGCGGTCAAGATACGCAGTATTTT

V: TRBV11-3
D: .
length: 17
J: TRBJ2-3
size: .
CDR3: CASSLQGLAGSTDTQYF
DNA: TGTGCCAGCAGCTTACAGGGCCTCGCAGGTAGCACAGATACGCAGTATTTT

V: TRBV5-1
D: TRBD2
length: 15
J: TRBJ2-7
size: .
CDR3: CASSIRAGGPYEQYF
DNA: TGCGCCAGCAGCATTCGAGCGGGAGGGCCCTACGAGCAGTACTTC

V: TRBV19
D: TRBD2
length: 13
J: TRBJ2-1
size: .
CDR3: CASMGDYLAEQFF
DNA: TGTGCCAGTATGGGGGACTACCTAGCAGAGCAGTTCTTC

V: TRBV5-1
D: .
length: 13
J: TRBJ1-1
size: .
CDR3: CASSRGGFAEAFF
DNA: TGCGCCAGCAGCCGGGGGGGCTTTGCTGAAGCTTTCTTT

V: TRBV4-3
D: .
length: 15
J: TRBJ2-2
size: .
CDR3: CASSQDARNTGELFF
DNA: TGCGCCAGCAGCCAAGATGCCAGAAACACCGGGGAGCTGTTTTTT

V: TRBV6-1
D: .
length: 12
J: TRBJ2-1
size: .
CDR3: CASTLAFNEQFF
DNA: TGTGCCAGCACTCTAGCGTTCAATGAGCAGTTCTTC

V: TRBV5-6
D: .
length: 13
J: TRBJ1-2
size: .
CDR3: CASSPGRLEGYTF
DNA: TGTGCCAGCAGCCCTGGGAGATTAGAAGGCTACACCTTC

V: TRBV6-6
D: TRBD1
length: 16
J: TRBJ1-3
size: .
CDR3: CASRPGQGAIGNTIYF
DNA: TGTGCCAGCAGACCGGGACAGGGGGCCATTGGAAACACCATATATTTT

V: TRBV5-1
D: .
length: 14
J: TRBJ2-3
size: .
CDR3: CASSLFESTDTQYF
DNA: TGCGCCAGCAGCTTGTTTGAATCCACAGATACGCAGTATTTT

V: TRBV11-3
D: .
length: 10
J: TRBJ2-3
size: .
CDR3: CASSSNSQYF
DNA: TGTGCCAGCAGCAGCAATTCGCAGTATTTT

V: TRBV5-1
D: .
length: 16
J: TRBJ2-1
size: .
CDR3: CASSLEGQGWLDSEFF
DNA: TGCGCCAGCAGCTTGGAGGGGCAGGGGTGGTTGGATTCGGAGTTCTTC

V: TRBV21-1
D: .
length: 13
J: TRBJ2-3
size: .
CDR3: CASSRTYTDTQYF
DNA: TGTGCCAGCAGCAGAACTTACACAGATACGCAGTATTTT

V: TRBV4-1
D: .
length: 17
J: TRBJ2-7
size: .
CDR3: CASSQDPDAYRGYEQYF
DNA: TGCGCCAGCAGCCAAGACCCCGACGCCTATCGGGGATACGAGCAGTACTTC

V: TRBV19
D: TRBD1
length: 20
J: TRBJ1-4
size: .
CDR3: CASRDAWDRGLDTTNEKLFF
DNA: TGTGCCAGTAGGGACGCCTGGGACAGGGGACTCGATACAACTAATGAAAAACTGTTTTTT

V: TRBV5-1
D: TRBD2
length: 15
J: TRBJ2-5
size: .
CDR3: CASRPTSGIQETQYF
DNA: TGCGCCAGCAGACCGACTAGCGGGATTCAAGAGACCCAGTACTTC

V: TRBV4-1
D: .
length: 14
J: TRBJ1-1
size: .
CDR3: CASSQDRVGTEAFF
DNA: TGCGCCAGCAGCCAAGACAGGGTTGGCACTGAAGCTTTCTTT

V: TRBV6-1
D: TRBD2
length: 14
J: TRBJ2-1
size: .
CDR3: CASRGLSGGGEQFF
DNA: TGTGCCAGCCGGGGCCTCAGCGGGGGTGGTGAGCAGTTCTTC

V: TRBV19
D: TRBD2
length: 15
J: TRBJ2-7
size: .
CDR3: CASSIAGGPSYEQYF
DNA: TGTGCCAGTAGTATTGCGGGAGGGCCCTCCTACGAGCAGTACTTC

V: TRBV5-8
D: .
length: 15
J: TRBJ2-7
size: .
CDR3: CASSLRQLQIYEQYF
DNA: TGTGCCAGCAGCCTCAGACAGCTACAAATCTACGAGCAGTACTTC

V: TRBV4-2
D: TRBD2
length: 16
J: TRBJ2-1
size: .
CDR3: CASSQEPGGSYNEQFF
DNA: TGTGCCAGCAGCCAAGAACCGGGAGGCTCCTACAATGAGCAGTTCTTC

V: TRBV29-1
D: .
length: 13
J: TRBJ1-2
size: .
CDR3: CSTRTDVGYGYTF
DNA: TGCAGCACCAGGACAGACGTAGGCTATGGCTACACCTTC

V: TRBV5-6
D: .
length: 13
J: TRBJ2-5
size: once
CDR3: CASSLVGAETQYF
DNA: TGTGCCAGCAGCTTGGTTGGGGCGGAGACCCAGTACTTC

V: TRBV25-1
D: .
length: 11
J: TRBJ2-7
size: .
CDR3: CASSNNYEQYF
DNA: TGTGCCAGCAGTAACAACTACGAGCAGTACTTC

V: TRBV18
D: .
length: 13
J: TRBJ1-1
size: .
CDR3: CASSPRRDGGAFF
DNA: TGTGCCAGCTCCCCAAGACGGGACGGAGGAGCTTTCTTT